The rows below give T cell receptor beta chains drawn from one sample of a study of blood T cell repertoires in COVID-19. Sequencing was performed with immunoSEQ multiplex PCR; in TCRdb, only in-frame clones are kept and a portion is missing. The sample holds under 150,000 clones, roughly three quarters seen once. The sequenced material came from peripheral blood. The origin of the receptors is an older man with acute or convalescent COVID-19. The CDR3 runs from the conserved cysteine through the conserved F or W. The listing skips clone size in some rows; elsewhere it reads once, few, many or a size class.

CASSTAGSYNSPLHF	NA	TRBV19	TRBJ1-6
CASKQRGSGGEQFF	NA	TRBV19	TRBJ2-1
CASTAPRETQYF	NA	TRBV6-5	TRBJ2-5
CASSSTGTYEQYF	few	TRBV18	TRBJ2-7
CASSLGAQNSPLHF	NA	TRBV3-1/TRBV3-2	TRBJ1-6
CASSAIPQAEAFF	NA	TRBV9	TRBJ1-1
CASSQDWAGGGWGTEAFF	NA	TRBV3-1/TRBV3-2	TRBJ1-1
CASSHSLSRGGYGYTF	NA	TRBV5-6	TRBJ1-2
CASRQRSNTEAFF	once	TRBV7-6	TRBJ1-1
CASSLGRTDNEKLFF	NA	TRBV5-4	TRBJ1-4
CASSWGQGVNTGELFF	NA	TRBV5-5	TRBJ2-2
CASSLGRTYGYTF	NA	TRBV12-3/TRBV12-4	TRBJ1-2
CASTSRLAGGVNTDTQYF	NA	TRBV27	TRBJ2-3
CASSLRKTRNTGELFF	NA	TRBV28	TRBJ2-2
CASSPTRNTEAFF	NA	TRBV2	TRBJ1-1
CASSLAGVPTDTQYF	NA	TRBV27	TRBJ2-3
CASSQAQHDQPQHF	NA	TRBV4-3	TRBJ1-5
CASSSHGAGARYEQYF	NA	TRBV19	TRBJ2-7
CASSIAQYNEQFF	NA	TRBV19	TRBJ2-1
CASSYQDTGMNTEAFF	NA	TRBV5-1	TRBJ1-1
CASSLVRGLTGELFF	NA	TRBV5-1	TRBJ2-2
CASSQDRSTEAFF	NA	TRBV4-2	TRBJ1-1
CASKTGPGGNTIYF	NA	TRBV19	TRBJ1-3
CATSRDQTNEKLFF	NA	TRBV15	TRBJ1-4
CATSVRGQSTDTQYF	NA	TRBV15	TRBJ2-3
CASSDPGTPTFF	NA	TRBV25-1	TRBJ1-1
CASSLGQTGEQPQHF	NA	TRBV7-8	TRBJ1-5
CASSAAGQGIYEQYF	many	TRBV7-2	TRBJ2-7
CATTRGAGGNEQFF	NA	TRBV6-6	TRBJ2-1
CASMEGSGNTIYF	NA	TRBV5-1	TRBJ1-3
CAIKGTGSKNTGELFF	NA	TRBV10-3	TRBJ2-2
CASSEATGGKENEKLFF	NA	TRBV6-1	TRBJ1-4
CASRSREDYGYTF	once	TRBV6-5	TRBJ1-2
CASSVTEVDWTFATTYEQYF	NA	TRBV9	TRBJ2-7
CASSLALAAQGTQYF	NA	TRBV7-6	TRBJ2-3